This T cell receptor beta chain is from a study of response to subunit inactivated influenza vaccine. Overall study findings and caveats: Every seasonal influenza vaccination brings in few new T cells, the authors suggested.

TCRdb redid the calling of the RT-PCR reads with MiXCR, one entry per CDR3 protein. In the table there are about 530,000 distinct CDR3 sequences, roughly 13% of which are singletons. Germline V gives CDR1 SQVTM, CDR2 ANQGSEA. The junction had 1 base not matched to a gene; V was cut back by 0 bases and J by 6 bases. CDR3 size: 13 residues. There are many counts of this clonotype. The antigen remains undetermined. This TCR came from a middle-aged man who received an inactivated influenza vaccine. The sequencing here drew on PBMCs from blood, taken roughly 45 days after vaccination. The chain uses TRBV29-1 and TRBJ2-7, with 11 bases fitting TRBD2. CDR3 sequence (DNA): TGCAGCGTTGAAGACCTAGCGGGAGGCGAGCAGTACTTC. Translated: CSVEDLAGGEQYF.